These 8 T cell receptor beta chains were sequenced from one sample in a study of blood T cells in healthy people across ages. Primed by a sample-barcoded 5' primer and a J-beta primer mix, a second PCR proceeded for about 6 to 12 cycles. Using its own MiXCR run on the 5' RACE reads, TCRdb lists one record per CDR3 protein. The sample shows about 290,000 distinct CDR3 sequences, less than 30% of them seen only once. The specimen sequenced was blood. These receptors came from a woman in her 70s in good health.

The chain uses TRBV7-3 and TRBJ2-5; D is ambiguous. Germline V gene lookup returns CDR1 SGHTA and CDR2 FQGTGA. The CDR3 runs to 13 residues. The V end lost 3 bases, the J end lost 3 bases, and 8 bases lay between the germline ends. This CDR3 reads CASSFREKETQYF. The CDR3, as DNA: TGTGCCAGCAGCTTTAGAGAGAAAGAGACCCAGTACTTC.

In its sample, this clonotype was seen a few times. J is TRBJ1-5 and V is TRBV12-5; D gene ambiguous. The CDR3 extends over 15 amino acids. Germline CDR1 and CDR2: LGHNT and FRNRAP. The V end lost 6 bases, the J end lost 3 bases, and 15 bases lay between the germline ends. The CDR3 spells CASGLSISINQPQHF. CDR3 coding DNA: TGTGCTAGTGGCCTCTCCATCTCTATCAATCAGCCCCAGCATTTT.

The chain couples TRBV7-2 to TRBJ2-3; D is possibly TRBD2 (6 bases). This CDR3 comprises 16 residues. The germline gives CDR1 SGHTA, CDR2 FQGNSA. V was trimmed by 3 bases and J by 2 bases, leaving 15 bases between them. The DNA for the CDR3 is TGTGCCAGCAGCTTCCCCGGGGGTTCCCTCACAGATACGCAGTATTTT. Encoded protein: CASSFPGGSLTDTQYF.

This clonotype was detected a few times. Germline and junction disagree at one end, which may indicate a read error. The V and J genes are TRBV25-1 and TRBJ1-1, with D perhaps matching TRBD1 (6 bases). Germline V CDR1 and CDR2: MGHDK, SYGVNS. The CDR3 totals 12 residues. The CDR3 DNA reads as TGTGCCAGCACCAAGGGGGAAACTGAAGCTTTTTTT. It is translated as CASTKGETEAFF.

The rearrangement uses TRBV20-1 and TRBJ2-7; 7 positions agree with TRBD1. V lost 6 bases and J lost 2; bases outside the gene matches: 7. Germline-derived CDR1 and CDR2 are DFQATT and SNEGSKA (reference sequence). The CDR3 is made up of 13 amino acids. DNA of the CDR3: TGCAGTGCCCGACAGGGAAGCGCCTACGAGCAGTACTTC. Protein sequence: CSARQGSAYEQYF.

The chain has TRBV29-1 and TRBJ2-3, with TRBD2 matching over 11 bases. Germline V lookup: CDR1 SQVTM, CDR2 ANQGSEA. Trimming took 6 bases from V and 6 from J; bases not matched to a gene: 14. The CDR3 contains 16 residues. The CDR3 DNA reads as TGCAGCGTCGGGGCCTTAGCGGGAGGGCCCTCGGATACGCAGTATTTT. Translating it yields CSVGALAGGPSDTQYF.

This CDR3 reads CASSLMRYYNEQFF. The CDR3 DNA reads TGTGCCAGCAGTTTGATGCGGTACTACAATGAGCAGTTCTTC. V is TRBV12-3 or TRBV12-4 and J is TRBJ2-5, with D unresolved. The J call is doubtful: the DNA matches TRBJ2-1 better. The CDR3 covers 14 residues.

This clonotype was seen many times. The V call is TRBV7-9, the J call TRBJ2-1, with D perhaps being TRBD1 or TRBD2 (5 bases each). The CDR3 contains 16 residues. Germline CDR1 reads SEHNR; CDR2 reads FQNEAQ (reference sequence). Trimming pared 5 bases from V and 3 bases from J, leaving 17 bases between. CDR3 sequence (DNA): TGTGCCAGCAGCGCGTCAGGGTCGGGATTCTACAATGAGCAGTTCTTC. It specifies CASSASGSGFYNEQFF.